This T cell receptor beta chain was found in a study of cytomegalovirus exposure and HLA in healthy donors. This clone came up once. Healthy bone marrow donors formed the donor group. CDR1 is MNHNS, CDR2 SASEGT, per germline. V was pared by 5 bases and J by 1 base, with 8 bases between. The CDR3 length is 14 residues. It was with 60 Vbeta and 13 Jbeta primers that the PCR ran. Assay used: immunoSEQ multiplex PCR; TCRdb lists only in-frame clones, some missing. The data contain approximately 120,000 clones, roughly 80% of them singletons. The receptor's source is a man between 18 and 35 years old in good health and CMV-seropositive. The source material was PBMCs. The J gene is TRBJ2-2, the V gene TRBV6-1; D unresolved. The CDR3, as DNA: TGTGCCAGCAGTTTGACTTGGAACACCGGGGAGCTGTTTTTT. Translation: CASSLTWNTGELFF.